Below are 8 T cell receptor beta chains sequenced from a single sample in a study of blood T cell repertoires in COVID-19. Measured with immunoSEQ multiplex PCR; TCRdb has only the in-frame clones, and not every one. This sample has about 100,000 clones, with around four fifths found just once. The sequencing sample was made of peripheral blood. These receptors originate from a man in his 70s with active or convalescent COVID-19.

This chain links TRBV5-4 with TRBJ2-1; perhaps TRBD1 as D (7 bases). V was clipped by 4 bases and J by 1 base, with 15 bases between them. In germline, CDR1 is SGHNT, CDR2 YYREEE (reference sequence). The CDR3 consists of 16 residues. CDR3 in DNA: TGTGCCAGCAGCCCCCCGGAGGGGGCGTCCTACAATGAGCAGTTCTTC. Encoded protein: CASSPPEGASYNEQFF.

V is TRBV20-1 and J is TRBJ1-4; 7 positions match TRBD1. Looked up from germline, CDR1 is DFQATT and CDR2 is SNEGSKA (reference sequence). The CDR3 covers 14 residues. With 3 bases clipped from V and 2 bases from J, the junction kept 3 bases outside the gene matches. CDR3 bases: TGCAGTGCTAGTCCCAGGGGGACTAATGAAAAACTGTTTTTT. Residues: CSASPRGTNEKLFF.

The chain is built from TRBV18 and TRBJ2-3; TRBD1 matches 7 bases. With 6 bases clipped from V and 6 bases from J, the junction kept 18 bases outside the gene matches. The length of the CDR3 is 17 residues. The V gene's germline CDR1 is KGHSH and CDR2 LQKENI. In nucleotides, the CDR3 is TGTGCCAGCTCCCCGTCCCCGACAGGGAAGCCCAAGGATACGCAGTATTTT. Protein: CASSPSPTGKPKDTQYF.

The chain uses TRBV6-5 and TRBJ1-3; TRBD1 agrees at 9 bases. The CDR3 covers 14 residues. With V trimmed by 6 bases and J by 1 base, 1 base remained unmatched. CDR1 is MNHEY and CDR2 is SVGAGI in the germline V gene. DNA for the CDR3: TGTGCCAGCAGCGGGACAGGGTCTGGAAACACCATATATTTT. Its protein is CASSGTGSGNTIYF.

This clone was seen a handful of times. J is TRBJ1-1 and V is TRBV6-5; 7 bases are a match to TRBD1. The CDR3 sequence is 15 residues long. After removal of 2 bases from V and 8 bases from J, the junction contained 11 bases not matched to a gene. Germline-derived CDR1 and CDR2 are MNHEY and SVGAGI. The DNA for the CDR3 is TGTGCCAGCAGTTACCAGGGGGGAAGGGGGGACGAAGCTTTCTTT. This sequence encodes CASSYQGGRGDEAFF.

This CDR3 reads CASSTHRGAYNEQFF. CDR3 coding DNA: TGTGCCAGCAGCACCCACAGGGGAGCTTACAATGAGCAGTTCTTC. The chain uses TRBV7-2 and TRBJ2-1, with 7 bases lining up with TRBD1. Germline CDR1 SGHTA, CDR2 FQGNSA. The trim removed 5 bases at V and 4 bases at J, leaving 8 bases unmatched. This CDR3 region has 15 residues. The full variable domain, in which reference TRBV7-2 and TRBJ2-1 provide the parts outside the CDR3, is GAGVSQSPSNKVTEKGKDVELRCDPISGHTALYWYRQSLGQGLEFLIYFQGNSAPDKSGLPSDRFSAERTGGSVSTLTIQRTQQEDSAVYLCASSTHRGAYNEQFFGPGTRLTVL.

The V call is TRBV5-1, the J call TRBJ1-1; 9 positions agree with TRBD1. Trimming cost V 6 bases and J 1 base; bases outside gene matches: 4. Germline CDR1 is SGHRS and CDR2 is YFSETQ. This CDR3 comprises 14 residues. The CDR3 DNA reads TGCGCCAGCACCCCGGGACAGGGGAACACTGAAGCTTTCTTT. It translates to CASTPGQGNTEAFF.

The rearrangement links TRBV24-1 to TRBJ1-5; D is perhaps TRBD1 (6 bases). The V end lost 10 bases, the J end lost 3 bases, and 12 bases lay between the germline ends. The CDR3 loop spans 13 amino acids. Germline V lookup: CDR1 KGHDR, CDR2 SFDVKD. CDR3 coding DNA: TGTGCCACTCAGGGGTTACCCAATCAGCCCCAGCATTTT. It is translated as CATQGLPNQPQHF.